Sequencing of this T cell receptor (beta chain) was carried out in a study of blood T cells in healthy people across ages. The CDR3 spans 12 residues. Germline V gene sequence: CDR1 ENHRY, CDR2 SYGVKD. A note on this clonotype: A read error is possible here, since a much larger clone lies one base away.

Together with a sample-barcoded 5' primer, a J-beta primer mix was included in a second PCR lasting roughly 6 to 12 cycles. Each TCR beta cDNA got a 12-nucleotide random molecular identifier. Paired-end reads containing CDR3 totaled no fewer than 2.5 million for each sample. TCRdb passed the 5' RACE reads through MiXCR, listing each CDR3 protein once. Of over 600,000 distinct CDR3 sequences listed, 35% to 50% are singletons. The donors, healthy Caucasians from Russia, were aged 6 to 90. The rearrangement joins TRBV10-3 to TRBJ2-5, with unresolved D. The source is a man aged 80 or over in good health. The sequencing input was blood. CDR3 amino acids: CATSEVQETQYF. CDR3 DNA sequence: TGTGCCACCAGTGAGGTCCAAGAGACCCAGTACTTC.